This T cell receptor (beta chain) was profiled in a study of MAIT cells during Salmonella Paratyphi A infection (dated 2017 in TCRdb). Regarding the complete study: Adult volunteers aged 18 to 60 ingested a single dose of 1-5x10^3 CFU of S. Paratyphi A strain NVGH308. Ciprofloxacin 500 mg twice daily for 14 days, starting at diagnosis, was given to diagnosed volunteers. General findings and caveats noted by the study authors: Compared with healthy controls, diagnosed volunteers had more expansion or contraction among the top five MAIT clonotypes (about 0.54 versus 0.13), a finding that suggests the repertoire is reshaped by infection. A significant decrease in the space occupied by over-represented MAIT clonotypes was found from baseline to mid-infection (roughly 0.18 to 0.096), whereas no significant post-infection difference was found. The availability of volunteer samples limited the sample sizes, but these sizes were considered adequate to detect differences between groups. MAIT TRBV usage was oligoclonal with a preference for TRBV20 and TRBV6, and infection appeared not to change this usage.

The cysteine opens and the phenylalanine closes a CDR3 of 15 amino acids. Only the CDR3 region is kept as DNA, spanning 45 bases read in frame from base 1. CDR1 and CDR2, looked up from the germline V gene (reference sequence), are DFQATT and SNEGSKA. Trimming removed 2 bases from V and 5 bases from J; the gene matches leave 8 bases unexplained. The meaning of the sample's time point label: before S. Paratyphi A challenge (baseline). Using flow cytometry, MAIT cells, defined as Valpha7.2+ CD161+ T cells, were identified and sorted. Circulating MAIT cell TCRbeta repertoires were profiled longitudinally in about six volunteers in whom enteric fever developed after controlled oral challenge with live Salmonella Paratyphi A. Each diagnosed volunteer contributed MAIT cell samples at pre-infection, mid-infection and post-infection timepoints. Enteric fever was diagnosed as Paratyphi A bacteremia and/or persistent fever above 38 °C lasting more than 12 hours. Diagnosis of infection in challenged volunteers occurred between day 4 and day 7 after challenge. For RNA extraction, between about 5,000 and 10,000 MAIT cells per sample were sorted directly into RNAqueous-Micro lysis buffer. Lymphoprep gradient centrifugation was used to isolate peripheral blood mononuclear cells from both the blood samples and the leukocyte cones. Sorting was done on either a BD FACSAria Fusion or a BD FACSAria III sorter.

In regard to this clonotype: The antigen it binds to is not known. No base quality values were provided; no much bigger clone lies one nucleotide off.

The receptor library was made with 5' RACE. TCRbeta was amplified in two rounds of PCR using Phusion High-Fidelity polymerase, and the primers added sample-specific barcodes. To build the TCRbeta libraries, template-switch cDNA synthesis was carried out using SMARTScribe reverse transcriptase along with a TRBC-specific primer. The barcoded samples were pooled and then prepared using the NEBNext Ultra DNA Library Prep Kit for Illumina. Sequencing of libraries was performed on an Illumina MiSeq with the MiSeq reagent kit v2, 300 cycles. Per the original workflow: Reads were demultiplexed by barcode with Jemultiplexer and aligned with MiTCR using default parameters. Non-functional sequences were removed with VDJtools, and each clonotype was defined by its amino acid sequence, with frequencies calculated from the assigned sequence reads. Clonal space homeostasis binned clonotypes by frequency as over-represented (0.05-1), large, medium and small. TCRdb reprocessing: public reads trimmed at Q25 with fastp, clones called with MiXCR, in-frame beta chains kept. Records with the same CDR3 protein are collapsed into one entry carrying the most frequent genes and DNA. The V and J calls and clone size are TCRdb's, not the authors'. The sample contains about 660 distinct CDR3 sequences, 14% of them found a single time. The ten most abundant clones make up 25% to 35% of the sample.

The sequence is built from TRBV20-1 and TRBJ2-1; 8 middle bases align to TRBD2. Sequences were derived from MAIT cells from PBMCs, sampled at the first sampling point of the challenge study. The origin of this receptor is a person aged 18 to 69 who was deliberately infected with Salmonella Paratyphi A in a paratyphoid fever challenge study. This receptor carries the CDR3 CSARLPGLDNNEQFF. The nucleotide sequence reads TGCAGTGCTAGATTACCGGGACTAGACAACAATGAGCAGTTCTTC.